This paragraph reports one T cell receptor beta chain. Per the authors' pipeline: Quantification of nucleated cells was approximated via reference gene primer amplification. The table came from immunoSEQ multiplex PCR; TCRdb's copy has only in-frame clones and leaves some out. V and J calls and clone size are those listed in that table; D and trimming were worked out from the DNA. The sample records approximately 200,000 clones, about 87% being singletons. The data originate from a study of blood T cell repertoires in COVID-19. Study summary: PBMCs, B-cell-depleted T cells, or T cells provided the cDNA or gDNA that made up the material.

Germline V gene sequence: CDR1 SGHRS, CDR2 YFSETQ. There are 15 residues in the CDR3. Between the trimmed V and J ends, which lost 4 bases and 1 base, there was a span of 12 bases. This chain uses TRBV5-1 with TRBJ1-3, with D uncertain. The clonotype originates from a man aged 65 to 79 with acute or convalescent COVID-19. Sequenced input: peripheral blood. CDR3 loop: CASSPEALSGNTIYF. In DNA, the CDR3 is TGCGCCAGCAGCCCGGAGGCACTTTCTGGAAACACCATATATTTT.